This TCR beta chain was sequenced in a study of T cells in Graves' hyperthyroidism and ophthalmopathy. Study-wide background: Staff took peripheral blood when the initial diagnosis was made, before any treatment began.

RNA transcripts yielded amplified TCR beta CDR3 regions. The HTBI primer set was used in a first-round RT-PCR of the TCR CDR3. From the multiplex PCR reads, TCRdb called clonotypes with MiXCR, one entry per CDR3 protein. The table records roughly 740,000 distinct CDR3 sequences, roughly 15% of them present only once. Study-wide results and caveats: Separation of ophthalmopathy from stable hyperthyroidism was achieved by a 13 V-J model. Among thyroid clonotypes expanded above 0.001, most also appeared in blood.

Many counts were recorded for this clonotype. Its antigen is not known. Patients aged 18 to 65 had newly diagnosed hyperthyroidism lasting under 2 months. The sample consisted of blood. The receptor's source is a man between 18 and 29 years old with Graves' hyperthyroidism.

CDR3 DNA: TGTGCCAGCAGTTTAGAGGGGGCAGGAACAGATACGCAGTATTTT. This sequence encodes CASSLEGAGTDTQYF. The chain recombines TRBV28 with TRBJ2-3; 7 nucleotides agree with TRBD1. The ends lost 2 bases at V and 3 bases at J; junction bases unmatched: 5. The CDR3 extends over 15 amino acids. Germline assignment: CDR1 MDHEN and CDR2 SYDVKM.